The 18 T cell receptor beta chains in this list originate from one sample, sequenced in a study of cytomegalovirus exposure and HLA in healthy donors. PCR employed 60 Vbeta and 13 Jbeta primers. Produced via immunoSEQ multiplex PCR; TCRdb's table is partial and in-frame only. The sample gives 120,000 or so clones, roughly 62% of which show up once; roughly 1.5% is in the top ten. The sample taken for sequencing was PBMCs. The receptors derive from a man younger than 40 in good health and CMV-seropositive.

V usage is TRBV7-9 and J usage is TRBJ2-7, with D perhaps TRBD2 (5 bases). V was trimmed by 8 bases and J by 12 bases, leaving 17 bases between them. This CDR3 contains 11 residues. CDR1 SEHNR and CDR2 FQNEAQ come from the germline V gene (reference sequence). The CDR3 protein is CASPVVGMRYF. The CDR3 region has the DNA TGTGCCAGCCCGGTGGTCGGGATGCGGTACTTC. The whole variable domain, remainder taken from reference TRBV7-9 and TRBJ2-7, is DTGVSQNPRHKITKRGQNVTFRCDPISEHNRLYWYRQTLGQGPEFLTYFQNEAQLEKSRLLSDRFSAERPKGSFSTLEIQRTEQGDSAMYLCASPVVGMRYFGPGTRLTVT.

The CDR3: CATVSSGRALDDTQYF. The CDR3 DNA follows: TGTGCCACCGTATCTAGCGGGAGGGCCCTTGACGATACGCAGTATTTT. V usage is TRBV27 and J usage is TRBJ2-3; TRBD2 matches at 12 bases. Germline CDR1 and CDR2: MNHEY and SMNVEV (reference sequence). V shed 10 bases and J 6 bases; nucleotides not matched to a gene: 14. The CDR3 loop spans 16 amino acids.

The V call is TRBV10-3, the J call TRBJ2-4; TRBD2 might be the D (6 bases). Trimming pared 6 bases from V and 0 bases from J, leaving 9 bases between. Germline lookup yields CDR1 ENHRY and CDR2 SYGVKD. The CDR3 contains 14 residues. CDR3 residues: CAISTEGAKNIQYF. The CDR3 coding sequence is TGTGCCATCAGCACGGAGGGAGCCAAAAACATTCAGTACTTC.

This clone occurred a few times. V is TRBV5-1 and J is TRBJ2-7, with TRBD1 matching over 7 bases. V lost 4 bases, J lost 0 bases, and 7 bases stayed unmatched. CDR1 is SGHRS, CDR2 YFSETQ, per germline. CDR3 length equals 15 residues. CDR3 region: CASSPGTAFSYEQYF. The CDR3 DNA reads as TGCGCCAGCAGCCCGGGGACAGCGTTCTCCTACGAGCAGTACTTC.

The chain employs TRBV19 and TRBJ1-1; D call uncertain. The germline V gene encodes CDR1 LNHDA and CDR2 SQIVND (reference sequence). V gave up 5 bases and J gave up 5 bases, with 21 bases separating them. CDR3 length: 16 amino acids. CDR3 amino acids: CASSVSPGFYYTEAFF. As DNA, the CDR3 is TGTGCCAGTAGTGTCAGTCCCGGGTTCTATTATACTGAAGCTTTCTTT. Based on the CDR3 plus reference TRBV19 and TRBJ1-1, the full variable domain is DGGITQSPKYLFRKEGQNVTLSCEQNLNHDAMYWYRQDPGQGLRLIYYSQIVNDFQKGDIAEGYSVSREKKESFPLTVTSAQKNPTAFYLCASSVSPGFYYTEAFFGQGTRLTVV.

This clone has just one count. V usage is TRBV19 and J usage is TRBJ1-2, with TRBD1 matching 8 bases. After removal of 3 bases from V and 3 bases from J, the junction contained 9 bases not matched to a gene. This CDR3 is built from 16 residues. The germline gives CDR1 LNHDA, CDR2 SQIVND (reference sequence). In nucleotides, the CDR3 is TGTGCCAGTAGTATGGGACAGGTGGCATCCTACTATGGCTACACCTTC. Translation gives CASSMGQVASYYGYTF.

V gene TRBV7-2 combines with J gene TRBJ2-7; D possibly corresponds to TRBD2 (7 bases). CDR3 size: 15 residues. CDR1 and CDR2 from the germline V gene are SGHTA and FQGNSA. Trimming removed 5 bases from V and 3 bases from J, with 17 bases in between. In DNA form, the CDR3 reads TGTGCCAGCAGCCCGAAGCGGGACACCATCTACGAGCAGTACTTC. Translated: CASSPKRDTIYEQYF.

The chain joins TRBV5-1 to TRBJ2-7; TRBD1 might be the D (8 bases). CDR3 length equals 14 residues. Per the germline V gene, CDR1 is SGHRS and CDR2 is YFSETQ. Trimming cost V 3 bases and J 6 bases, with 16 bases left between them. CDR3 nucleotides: TGCGCCAGCAGCTCCGGACAGGGCGGGGGCGAGCAGTACTTC. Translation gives CASSSGQGGGEQYF.

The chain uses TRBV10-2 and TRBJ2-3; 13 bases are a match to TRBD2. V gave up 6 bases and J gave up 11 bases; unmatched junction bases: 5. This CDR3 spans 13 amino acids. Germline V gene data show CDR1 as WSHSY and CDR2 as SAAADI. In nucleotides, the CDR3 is TGCGCCAGCAGGGGGAGACTAGCGGGGGGGCAGTATTTT. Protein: CASRGRLAGGQYF.

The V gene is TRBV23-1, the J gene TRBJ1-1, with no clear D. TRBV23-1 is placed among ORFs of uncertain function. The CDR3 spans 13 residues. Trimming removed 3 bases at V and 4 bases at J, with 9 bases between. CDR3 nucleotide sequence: TGCGCCAGCAGTCACCCTCTGGCCACTGAAGCTTTCTTT. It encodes CASSHPLATEAFF.

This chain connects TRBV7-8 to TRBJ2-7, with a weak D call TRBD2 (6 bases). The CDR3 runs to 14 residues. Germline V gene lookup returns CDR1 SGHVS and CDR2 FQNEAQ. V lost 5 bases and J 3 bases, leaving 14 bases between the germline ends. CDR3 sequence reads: CASSLSAEGYEQYF. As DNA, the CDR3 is TGTGCCAGCAGCCTATCAGCGGAGGGCTACGAGCAGTACTTC.

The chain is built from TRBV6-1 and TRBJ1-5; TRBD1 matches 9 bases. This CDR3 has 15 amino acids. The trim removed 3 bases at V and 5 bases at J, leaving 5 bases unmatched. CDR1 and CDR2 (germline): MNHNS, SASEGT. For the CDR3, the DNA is TGTGCCAGCAGTGAGACAGGGGGTAACTATCAGCCCCAGCATTTT. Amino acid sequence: CASSETGGNYQPQHF.

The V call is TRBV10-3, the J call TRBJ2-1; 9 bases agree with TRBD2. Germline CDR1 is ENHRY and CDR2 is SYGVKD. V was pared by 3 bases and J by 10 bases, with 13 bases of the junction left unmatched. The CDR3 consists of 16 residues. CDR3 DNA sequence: TGTGCCATCAGTGAAAGGCGGGAGGGCCAGCGAGGGGAGCAGTTCTTC. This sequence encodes CAISERREGQRGEQFF.

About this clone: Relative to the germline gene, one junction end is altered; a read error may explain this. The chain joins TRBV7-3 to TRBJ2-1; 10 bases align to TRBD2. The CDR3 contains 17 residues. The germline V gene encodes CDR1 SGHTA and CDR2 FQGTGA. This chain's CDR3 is CASSITSGRGSYNEQFF. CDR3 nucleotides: TGTGCCAGCAGCATAACCAGCGGGAGGGGGTCCTACAATGAGCAGTTCTTC. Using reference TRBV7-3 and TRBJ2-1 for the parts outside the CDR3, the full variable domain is GAGVSQTPSNKVTEKGKYVELRCDPISGHTALYWYRQSLGQGPEFLIYFQGTGAADDSGLPNDRFFAVRPEGSVSTLKIQRTERGDSAVYLCASSITSGRGSYNEQFFGPGTRLTVL.

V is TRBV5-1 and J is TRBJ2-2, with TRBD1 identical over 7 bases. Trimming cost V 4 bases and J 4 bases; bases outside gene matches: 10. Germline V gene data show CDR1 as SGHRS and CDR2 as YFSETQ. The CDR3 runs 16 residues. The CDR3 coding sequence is TGCGCCAGCAGCACCGCACAGGGGCGCGTCACCGGGGAGCTGTTTTTT. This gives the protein CASSTAQGRVTGELFF. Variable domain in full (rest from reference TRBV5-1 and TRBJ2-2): KAGVTQTPRYLIKTRGQQVTLSCSPISGHRSVSWYQQTPGQGLQFLFEYFSETQRNKGNFPGRFSGRQFSNSRSEMNVSTLELGDSALYLCASSTAQGRVTGELFFGEGSRLTVL.

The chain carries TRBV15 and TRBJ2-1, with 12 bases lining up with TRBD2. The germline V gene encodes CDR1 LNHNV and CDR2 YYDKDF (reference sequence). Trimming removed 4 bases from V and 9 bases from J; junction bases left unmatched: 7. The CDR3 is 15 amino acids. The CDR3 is CATSIRLAGVSEQFF. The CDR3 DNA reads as TGTGCCACCAGCATTCGACTAGCGGGAGTGAGTGAGCAGTTCTTC.

The CDR3 nucleotides read TGTGCCAGCAGATCGGGGGGCGGAAACACCATATATTTT. It codes for CASRSGGGNTIYF. The V and J genes are TRBV25-1 and TRBJ1-3; D might be TRBD1 (6 bases). Per germline, CDR1 MGHDK and CDR2 SYGVNS. The CDR3 contains 13 residues. V lost 6 bases to trimming and J lost 4 bases, with 10 bases between them.

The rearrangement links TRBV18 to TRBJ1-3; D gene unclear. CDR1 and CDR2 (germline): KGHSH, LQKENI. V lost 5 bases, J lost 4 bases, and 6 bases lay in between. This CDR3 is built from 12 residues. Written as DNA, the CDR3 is TGTGCCAGCTCAATACAGGGAAACACCATATATTTT. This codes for CASSIQGNTIYF.